This T cell receptor beta chain was captured in a study of graft-versus-host responses after intestinal transplantation. Study-level background: Recipients had multivisceral, liver-intestinal, or isolated intestinal transplants. Recipients uniformly received anti-thymocyte globulin induction, followed by tacrolimus and steroids for roughly 3 years.

Study-wide findings and caveats: There was an association between peak levels of circulating GvH clones and early post-transplant HvG declines. In recipient marrow, GvH clones were found, and some appeared first in ileum or blood.

Repertoires were generated with immunoSEQ multiplex PCR, while TCRdb's copy carries only in-frame clones and drops some. The table lists around 30,000 clones, more than 85% of them singletons. For this clone: Antigen unknown.

V dropped 1 base and J dropped 5 bases, with 10 bases sitting between them. The CDR3 is made up of 13 amino acids. Germline V gene data show CDR1 as SGHNT and CDR2 as YYREEE (reference sequence). The sample here was PBMCs, taken about 62 days after intestinal transplant. The chain recombines TRBV5-4 with TRBJ2-7, with a tentative D call TRBD2 (5 bases). This receptor was identified in a human patient who received an intestinal transplant, so some T cells may come from the graft donor. The CDR3 coding sequence is TGTGCCAGCAGCTTGTACGGGGTCGACGAGCAGTACTTC. This codes for CASSLYGVDEQYF.